Each of the 10 T cell receptor beta chains below was sequenced from the same sample in a study of shared clonotypes between healthy human individuals. TCRdb keeps only in-frame clones here, not all; method: immunoSEQ multiplex PCR. The table records over a million clones, approximately 72% of them present only once. Material for sequencing was memory CD4+ T cells sorted from blood. Subset: CD45RA-negative fraction. The receptors shown here come from a man aged 18 to 35 in good health.

This clone was observed a single time. V is TRBV5-6 and J is TRBJ2-5; the D gene is possibly TRBD1 (6 bases). The V gene lost 3 bases and the J gene lost 2 bases, with 14 bases spanning the gap. The CDR3 loop spans 15 amino acids. The germline V gene has CDR1 SGHDT and CDR2 YYEEEE. The CDR3 here is CASSYRLQGQETQYF. In nucleotides, the CDR3 is TGTGCCAGCAGCTATAGACTACAGGGACAAGAGACCCAGTACTTC.

V is TRBV5-1 and J is TRBJ1-1, with D unclear. The CDR3 runs to 15 residues. Trimming left V 0 bases short and J 7 bases short, with 16 bases between. Germline lookup yields CDR1 SGHRS and CDR2 YFSETQ. As DNA, the CDR3 is TGCGCCAGCAGCTTGGAAGCCAACACTTTAGGTGAAGCTTTCTTT. Translating gives CASSLEANTLGEAFF.

V is TRBV9 and J is TRBJ2-1; a weak D match, TRBD2 (6 bases). Trimming stripped 2 bases from V and 0 bases from J, with 12 bases between. CDR1 and CDR2 from the germline V gene are SGDLS and YYNGEE. The CDR3 sequence is 16 residues long. CDR3: CASSVSAGSSYNEQFF. Written as DNA, the CDR3 is TGTGCCAGCAGCGTTTCTGCGGGGAGCTCCTACAATGAGCAGTTCTTC.

The chain has TRBV7-8 and TRBJ2-2, with TRBD2 matching 11 bases. V dropped 5 bases and J dropped 1; count of bases not matched to a gene: 9. Germline loops: CDR1 SGHVS, CDR2 FQNEAQ. This CDR3 has 18 residues. The CDR3 nucleotides are TGTGCCAGCAGCCCTCAGGGACTAGCGGATTGGAACACCGGGGAGCTGTTTTTT. Residues: CASSPQGLADWNTGELFF. The full variable domain, its missing parts supplied by reference TRBV7-8 and TRBJ2-2, is GAGVSQSPRYKVAKRGQDVALRCDPISGHVSLFWYQQALGQGPEFLTYFQNEAQLDKSGLPSDRFFAERPEGSVSTLKIQRTQQEDSAVYLCASSPQGLADWNTGELFFGEGSRLTVL.

V is TRBV2 and J is TRBJ1-5; 7 bases match TRBD1. V trimming: 5 bases; J trimming: 3 bases; junction bases outside the gene matches: 7. CDR3 size: 15 residues. CDR1 and CDR2 (germline): SNHLY, FYNNEI. CDR3 nucleotides: TGTGCCAGCAGTCAACAGGGGCCCTACAATCAGCCCCAGCATTTT. This translates into CASSQQGPYNQPQHF.

V usage is TRBV5-6 and J usage is TRBJ2-1, with D possibly called TRBD1 or TRBD2 (5 bases each). V was pared by 0 bases and J by 6 bases, with 19 bases between. This CDR3 region has 17 residues. In germline, CDR1 is SGHDT, CDR2 YYEEEE. This chain's CDR3 is CASSLGGRDNYFNEQFF. The CDR3 coding sequence is TGTGCCAGCAGCTTGGGGGGACGAGACAATTATTTCAATGAGCAGTTCTTC.

The chain combines TRBV6-5 with TRBJ1-2; 9 nucleotides line up with TRBD1. CDR3 length: 14 residues. Germline CDR1 is MNHEY and CDR2 is SVGAGI. Trimming at V came to 5 bases and at J to 7 bases, leaving 8 bases not matched to a gene. DNA for the CDR3: TGTGCCAGCAGTCCCAGGACAGGGGCTATTGGCTACACCTTC. This sequence encodes CASSPRTGAIGYTF.

The rearrangement links TRBV6-5 to TRBJ1-1; 7 nucleotides align to TRBD1. Germline lookup yields CDR1 MNHEY and CDR2 SVGAGI. This CDR3 is built from 14 residues. Trimming removed 7 bases from V and 0 bases from J; junction bases left unmatched: 5. CDR3 nucleotide sequence: TGTGCCAGCACCGAGACAGGGCTGAACACTGAAGCTTTCTTT. Translating gives CASTETGLNTEAFF.

This clone was seen a single time. CDR3 amino acids: CAISADGVLNTEAFF. The CDR3 DNA follows: TGTGCCATCAGTGCGGATGGGGTGCTGAACACTGAAGCTTTCTTT. J is TRBJ1-1 and V is TRBV10-3; D is ambiguous. Germline V gene lookup returns CDR1 ENHRY and CDR2 SYGVKD. The CDR3 consists of 15 residues. V lost 4 bases and J 0 bases, leaving 12 bases between the germline ends.

This clone has a handful of counts. The V and J genes are TRBV30 and TRBJ2-3; no definite D call. Germline V lookup: CDR1 GTSNPN, CDR2 SVGIG (reference sequence). The CDR3 has 16 amino acids. Trimming shortened V by 0 bases and J by 2 bases, and 15 bases separated the two germline ends. CDR3 nucleotide sequence: TGTGCCTGGAGTGTAGTGGGCAGCGCTTCCACAGATACGCAGTATTTT. As protein: CAWSVVGSASTDTQYF.